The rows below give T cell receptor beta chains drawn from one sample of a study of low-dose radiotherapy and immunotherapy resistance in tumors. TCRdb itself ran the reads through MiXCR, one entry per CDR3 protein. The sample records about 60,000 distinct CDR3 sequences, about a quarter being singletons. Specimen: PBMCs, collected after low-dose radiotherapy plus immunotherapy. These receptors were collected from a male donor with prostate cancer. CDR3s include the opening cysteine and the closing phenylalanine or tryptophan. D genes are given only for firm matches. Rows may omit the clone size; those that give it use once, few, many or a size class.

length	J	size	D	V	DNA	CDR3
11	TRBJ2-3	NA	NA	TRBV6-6	TGTGCCAGCAGCACTAGTGGTACGCAGTATTTT	CASSTSGTQYF
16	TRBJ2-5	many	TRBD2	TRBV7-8	TGTGCCAGCAGCTTAGAAGGACTAGCGTTCGGAGAGACCCAGTACTTC	CASSLEGLAFGETQYF
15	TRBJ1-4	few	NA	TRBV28	TGTGCCAGCAGTCGTAGCGGGACACAGAATGAAAAACTGTTTTTT	CASSRSGTQNEKLFF
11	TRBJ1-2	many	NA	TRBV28	TGTGCCAGCAGTTTCAAGGATGGCTACACCTTC	CASSFKDGYTF
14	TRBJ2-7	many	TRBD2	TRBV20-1	TGCAGTGCACCACTAGCGGGGGGACTCTACGAGCAGTACTTC	CSAPLAGGLYEQYF
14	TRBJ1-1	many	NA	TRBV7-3	TGTGCCAGCAGCTTAACAGGGGGGGGGGTCGAAGCTTTCTTT	CASSLTGGGVEAFF
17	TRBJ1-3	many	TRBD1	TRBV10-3	TGTGCCATCAACCCAGATGCGGACAGGGGGCGAGGAAACACCATATATTTT	CAINPDADRGRGNTIYF
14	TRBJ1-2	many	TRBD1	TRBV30	TGTGCCTGGAGGGAACAGGGGTATAACTATGGCTACACCTTC	CAWREQGYNYGYTF
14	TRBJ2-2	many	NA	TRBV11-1	TGTGCCAGCACCCTTCCGGGGGCTACCGGGGAGCTGTTTTTT	CASTLPGATGELFF
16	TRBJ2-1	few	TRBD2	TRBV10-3	TGTGCCATCAGTAAAAGCGGGAGGGCCGGTGCGGATGAGCAGTTCTTC	CAISKSGRAGADEQFF
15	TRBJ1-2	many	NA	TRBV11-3	TGTGCCAGCAGCTATCCCGGAAGAGGGGGCTATGGCTACACCTTC	CASSYPGRGGYGYTF
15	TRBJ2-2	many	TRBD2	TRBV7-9	TGTGCCAGCAGCACCGAAGCGGGGAGCGCCGGGGAGCTGTTTTTT	CASSTEAGSAGELFF
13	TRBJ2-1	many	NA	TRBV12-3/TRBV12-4	TGTGCCAGCAGGCCGCCCTCCTACAATGAGCAGTTCTTC	CASRPPSYNEQFF
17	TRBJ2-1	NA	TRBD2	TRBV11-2	TGTGCCAGCAGCAAGAGGGGACTAGTAGTGTCCTACAATGAGCAGTTCTTC	CASSKRGLVVSYNEQFF
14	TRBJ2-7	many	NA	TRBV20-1	TGCAGTGCTAGGGTCCAGGGGGGGATATACGAGCAGTACTTC	CSARVQGGIYEQYF
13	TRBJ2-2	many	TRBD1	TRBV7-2	TGTGCCAGCAGCCGAGGGGGCTCCGGGGAGCTGTTTTTT	CASSRGGSGELFF
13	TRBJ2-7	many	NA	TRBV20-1	TGCAGTGCTTCCCAGGGTCGAGTCTACGAGCAGTACTTC	CSASQGRVYEQYF
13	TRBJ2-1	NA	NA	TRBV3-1	TGTGCCAGCAGCCCCAGGGCTAACAATGAGCAGTTCTTC	CASSPRANNEQFF
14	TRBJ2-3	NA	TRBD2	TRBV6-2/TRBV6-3	TGTGCCAGCAGTCGAGCGGGAGTGAAAGATACGCAGTATTTT	CASSRAGVKDTQYF
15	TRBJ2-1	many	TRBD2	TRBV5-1	TGCGCCAGCAGCTTACAACTAGCGGGAGGGATTGAGCAGTTCTTC	CASSLQLAGGIEQFF
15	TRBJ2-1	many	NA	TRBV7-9	TGTGCCAGCAGCCCACGGGGCAACTCCTACAATGAGCAGTTCTTC	CASSPRGNSYNEQFF
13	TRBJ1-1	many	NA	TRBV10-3	TGTGCCATCAGCGGACAGTCGAACACTGAAGCTTTCTTT	CAISGQSNTEAFF
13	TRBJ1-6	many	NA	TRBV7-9	TGTGCCAGCAGCTTACAGGCCAATTCACCCCTCCACTTT	CASSLQANSPLHF
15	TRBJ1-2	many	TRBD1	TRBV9	TGTGCCAGCAGCGTAACCGGGACAGGGGGCTATGGCTACACCTTC	CASSVTGTGGYGYTF
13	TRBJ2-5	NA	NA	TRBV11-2	TGTGCCAGCAGCTCCCACCCGGGGGAGACCCAGTACTTC	CASSSHPGETQYF
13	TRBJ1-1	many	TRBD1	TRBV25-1	TGTGCCAGCAGCAGGACAGGGGCGGGGGGGGCTTTCTTT	CASSRTGAGGAFF
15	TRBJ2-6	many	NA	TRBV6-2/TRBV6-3	TGTGCCAGCACCCGAGGGGTAGCTGGGGCCAACGTCCTGACTTTC	CASTRGVAGANVLTF
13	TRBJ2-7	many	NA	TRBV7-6	TGTGCCAGCAGCATCACAACAGGTAACGAGCAGTACTTC	CASSITTGNEQYF
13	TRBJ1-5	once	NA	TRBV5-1	TGCGCCAGCGAAGCAGGGGGCAATCAGCCCCAGCATTTT	CASEAGGNQPQHF